Sequencing of this TCR beta chain was carried out in a study of technical replicates of blood from four donors. Germline loops: CDR1 MNHNS, CDR2 SASEGT. The V end was cut by 8 bases, the J end by 1 base, with 11 bases between. This CDR3 contains 13 residues. Repertoires were generated with immunoSEQ multiplex PCR, while TCRdb's copy carries only in-frame clones and drops some. The sample lists 100,000 or so clones, around 96% occurring once. The TCR comes from a human donor in good health. Input material: T cells isolated from PBMCs. The chain uses TRBV6-1 and TRBJ1-1; possibly TRBD1 for D (6 bases). The CDR3 sequence: CASGGPPNTEAFF. In DNA form, the CDR3 reads TGTGCCAGCGGGGGCCCCCCGAACACTGAAGCTTTCTTT.